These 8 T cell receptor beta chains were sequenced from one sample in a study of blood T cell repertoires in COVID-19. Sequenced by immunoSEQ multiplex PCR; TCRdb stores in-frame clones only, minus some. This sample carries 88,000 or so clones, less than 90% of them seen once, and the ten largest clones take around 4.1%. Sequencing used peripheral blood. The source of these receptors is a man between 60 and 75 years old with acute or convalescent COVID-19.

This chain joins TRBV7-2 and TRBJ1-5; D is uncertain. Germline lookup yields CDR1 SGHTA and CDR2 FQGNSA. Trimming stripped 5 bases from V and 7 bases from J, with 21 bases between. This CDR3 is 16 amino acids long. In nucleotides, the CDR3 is TGTGCCAGCAGCCTCACCGGGAGGGCCGGCGGGCAGCCCCAGCATTTT. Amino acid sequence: CASSLTGRAGGQPQHF.

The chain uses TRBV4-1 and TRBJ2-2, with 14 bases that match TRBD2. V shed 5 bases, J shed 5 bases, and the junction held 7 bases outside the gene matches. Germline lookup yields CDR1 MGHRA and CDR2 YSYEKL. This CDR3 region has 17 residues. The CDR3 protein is CASSATSGRAGTGELFF. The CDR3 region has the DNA TGCGCCAGCAGCGCGACTAGCGGGAGGGCCGGGACCGGGGAGCTGTTTTTT.

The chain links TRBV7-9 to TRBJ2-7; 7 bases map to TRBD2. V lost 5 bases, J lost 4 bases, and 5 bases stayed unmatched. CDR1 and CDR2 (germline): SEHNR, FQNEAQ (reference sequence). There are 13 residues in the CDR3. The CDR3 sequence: CASSQSGAYEQYF. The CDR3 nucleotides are TGTGCCAGCAGCCAAAGCGGGGCTTACGAGCAGTACTTC.

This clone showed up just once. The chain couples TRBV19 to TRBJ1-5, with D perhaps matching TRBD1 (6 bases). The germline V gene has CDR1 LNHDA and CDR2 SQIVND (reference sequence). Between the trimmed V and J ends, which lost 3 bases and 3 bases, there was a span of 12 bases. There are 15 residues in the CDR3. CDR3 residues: CASSISAGANQPQHF. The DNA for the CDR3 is TGTGCCAGTAGTATTTCTGCAGGGGCCAATCAGCCCCAGCATTTT.

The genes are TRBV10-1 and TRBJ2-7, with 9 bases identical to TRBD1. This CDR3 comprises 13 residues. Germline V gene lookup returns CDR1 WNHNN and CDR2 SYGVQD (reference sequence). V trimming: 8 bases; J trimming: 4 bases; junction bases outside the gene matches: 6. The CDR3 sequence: CASAGTGRYEQYF. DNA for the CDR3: TGCGCCAGCGCTGGGACAGGGAGGTACGAGCAGTACTTC.

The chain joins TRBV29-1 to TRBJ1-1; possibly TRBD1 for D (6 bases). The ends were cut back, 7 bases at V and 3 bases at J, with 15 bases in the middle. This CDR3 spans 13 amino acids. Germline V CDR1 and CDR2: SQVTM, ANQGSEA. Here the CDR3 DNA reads TGCAGCGCCCACCGGGGGGCGTACACTGAAGCTTTCTTT. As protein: CSAHRGAYTEAFF.

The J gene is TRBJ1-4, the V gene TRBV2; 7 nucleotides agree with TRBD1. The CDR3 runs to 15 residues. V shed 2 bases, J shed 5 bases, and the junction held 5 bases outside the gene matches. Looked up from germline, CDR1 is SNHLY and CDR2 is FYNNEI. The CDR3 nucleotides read TGTGCCAGCAGTGAACAGGGACAGATAAATGAAAAACTGTTTTTT. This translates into CASSEQGQINEKLFF. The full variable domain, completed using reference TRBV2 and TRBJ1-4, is EPEVTQTPSHQVTQMGQEVILRCVPISNHLYFYWYRQILGQKVEFLVSFYNNEISEKSEIFDDQFSVERPDGSNFTLKIRSTKLEDSAMYFCASSEQGQINEKLFFGSGTQLSVL.

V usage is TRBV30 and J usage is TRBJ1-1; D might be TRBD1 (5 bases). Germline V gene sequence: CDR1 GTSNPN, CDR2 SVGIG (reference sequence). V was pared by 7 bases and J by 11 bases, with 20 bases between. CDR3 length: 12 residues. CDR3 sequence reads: CAFTWGETGAFF. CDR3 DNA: TGTGCCTTTACGTGGGGGGAGACGGGCGCTTTCTTT.